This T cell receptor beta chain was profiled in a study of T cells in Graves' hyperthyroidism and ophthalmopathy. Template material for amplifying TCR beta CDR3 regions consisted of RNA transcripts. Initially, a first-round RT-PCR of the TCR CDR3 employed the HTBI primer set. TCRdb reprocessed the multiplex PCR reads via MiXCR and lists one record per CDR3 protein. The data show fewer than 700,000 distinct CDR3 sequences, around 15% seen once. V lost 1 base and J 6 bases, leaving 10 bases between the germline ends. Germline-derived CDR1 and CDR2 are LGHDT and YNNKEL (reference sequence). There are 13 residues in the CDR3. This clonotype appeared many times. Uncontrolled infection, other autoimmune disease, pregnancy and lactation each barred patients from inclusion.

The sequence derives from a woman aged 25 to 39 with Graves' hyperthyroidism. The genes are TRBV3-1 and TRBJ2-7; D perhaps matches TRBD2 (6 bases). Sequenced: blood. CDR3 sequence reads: CASSQGLVFEQYF. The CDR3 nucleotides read TGTGCCAGCAGCCAAGGACTAGTTTTCGAGCAGTACTTC.